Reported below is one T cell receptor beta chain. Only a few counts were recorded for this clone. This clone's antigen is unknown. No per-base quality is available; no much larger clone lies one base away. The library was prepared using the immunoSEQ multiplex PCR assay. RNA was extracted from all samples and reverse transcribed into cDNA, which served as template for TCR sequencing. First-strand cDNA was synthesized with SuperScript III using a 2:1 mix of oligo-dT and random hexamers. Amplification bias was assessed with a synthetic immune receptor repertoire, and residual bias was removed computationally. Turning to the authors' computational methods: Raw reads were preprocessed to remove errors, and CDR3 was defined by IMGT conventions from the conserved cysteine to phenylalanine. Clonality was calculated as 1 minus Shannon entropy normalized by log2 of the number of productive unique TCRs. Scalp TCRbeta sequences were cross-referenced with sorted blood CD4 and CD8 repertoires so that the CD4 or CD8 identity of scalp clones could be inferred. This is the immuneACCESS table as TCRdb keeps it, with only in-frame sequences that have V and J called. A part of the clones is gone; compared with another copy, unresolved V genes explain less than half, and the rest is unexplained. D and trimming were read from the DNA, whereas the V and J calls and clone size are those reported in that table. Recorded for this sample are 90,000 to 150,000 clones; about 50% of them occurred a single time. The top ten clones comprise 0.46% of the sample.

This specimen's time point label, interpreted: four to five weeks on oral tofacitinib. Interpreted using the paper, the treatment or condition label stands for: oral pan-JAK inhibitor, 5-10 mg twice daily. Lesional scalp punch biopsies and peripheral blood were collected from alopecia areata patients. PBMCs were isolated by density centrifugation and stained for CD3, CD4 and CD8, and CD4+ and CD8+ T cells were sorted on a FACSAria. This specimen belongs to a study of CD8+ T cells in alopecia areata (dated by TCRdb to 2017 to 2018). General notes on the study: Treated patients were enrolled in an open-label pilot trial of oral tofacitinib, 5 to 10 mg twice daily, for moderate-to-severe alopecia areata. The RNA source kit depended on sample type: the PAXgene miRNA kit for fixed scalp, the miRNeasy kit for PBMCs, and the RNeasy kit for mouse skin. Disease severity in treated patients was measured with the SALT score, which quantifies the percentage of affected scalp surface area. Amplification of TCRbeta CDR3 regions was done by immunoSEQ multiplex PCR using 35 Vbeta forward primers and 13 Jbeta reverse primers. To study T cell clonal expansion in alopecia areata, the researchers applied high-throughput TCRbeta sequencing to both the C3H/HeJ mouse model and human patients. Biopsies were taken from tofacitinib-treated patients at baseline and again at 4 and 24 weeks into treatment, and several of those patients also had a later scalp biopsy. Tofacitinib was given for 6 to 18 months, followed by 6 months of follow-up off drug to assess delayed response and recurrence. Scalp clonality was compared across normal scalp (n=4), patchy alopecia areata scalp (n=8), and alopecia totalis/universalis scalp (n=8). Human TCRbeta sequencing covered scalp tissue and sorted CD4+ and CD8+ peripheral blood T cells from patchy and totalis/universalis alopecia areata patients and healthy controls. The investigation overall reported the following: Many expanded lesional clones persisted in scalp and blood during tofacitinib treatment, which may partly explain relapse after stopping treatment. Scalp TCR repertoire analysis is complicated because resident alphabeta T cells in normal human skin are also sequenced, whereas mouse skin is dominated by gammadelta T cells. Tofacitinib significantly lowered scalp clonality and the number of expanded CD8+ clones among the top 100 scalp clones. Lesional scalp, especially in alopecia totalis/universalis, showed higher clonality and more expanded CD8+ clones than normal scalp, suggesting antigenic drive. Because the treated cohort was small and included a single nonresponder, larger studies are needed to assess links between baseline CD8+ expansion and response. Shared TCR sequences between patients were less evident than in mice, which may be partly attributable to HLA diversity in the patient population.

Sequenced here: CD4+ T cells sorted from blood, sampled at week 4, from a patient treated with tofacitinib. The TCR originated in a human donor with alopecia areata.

The CDR3 region has the sequence CASSPRDPLGNEQFF. The sequenced DNA is TGTGCCAGCAGCCCTAGGGACCCTCTGGGGAATGAGCAGTTCTTC. The chain links TRBV9 with TRBJ2-1; the D gene is perhaps TRBD1 or TRBD2, each of them matching over 5 bases. Between the V and J ends, shortened by 4 bases and 7 bases respectively, the junction contains 18 bases. Taken from the germline V gene, the CDR1 and CDR2 loops are SGDLS and YYNGEE. Counted from cysteine to phenylalanine, this CDR3 has 15 amino acids. The only DNA kept is the CDR3, 45 bases in frame from the first base.